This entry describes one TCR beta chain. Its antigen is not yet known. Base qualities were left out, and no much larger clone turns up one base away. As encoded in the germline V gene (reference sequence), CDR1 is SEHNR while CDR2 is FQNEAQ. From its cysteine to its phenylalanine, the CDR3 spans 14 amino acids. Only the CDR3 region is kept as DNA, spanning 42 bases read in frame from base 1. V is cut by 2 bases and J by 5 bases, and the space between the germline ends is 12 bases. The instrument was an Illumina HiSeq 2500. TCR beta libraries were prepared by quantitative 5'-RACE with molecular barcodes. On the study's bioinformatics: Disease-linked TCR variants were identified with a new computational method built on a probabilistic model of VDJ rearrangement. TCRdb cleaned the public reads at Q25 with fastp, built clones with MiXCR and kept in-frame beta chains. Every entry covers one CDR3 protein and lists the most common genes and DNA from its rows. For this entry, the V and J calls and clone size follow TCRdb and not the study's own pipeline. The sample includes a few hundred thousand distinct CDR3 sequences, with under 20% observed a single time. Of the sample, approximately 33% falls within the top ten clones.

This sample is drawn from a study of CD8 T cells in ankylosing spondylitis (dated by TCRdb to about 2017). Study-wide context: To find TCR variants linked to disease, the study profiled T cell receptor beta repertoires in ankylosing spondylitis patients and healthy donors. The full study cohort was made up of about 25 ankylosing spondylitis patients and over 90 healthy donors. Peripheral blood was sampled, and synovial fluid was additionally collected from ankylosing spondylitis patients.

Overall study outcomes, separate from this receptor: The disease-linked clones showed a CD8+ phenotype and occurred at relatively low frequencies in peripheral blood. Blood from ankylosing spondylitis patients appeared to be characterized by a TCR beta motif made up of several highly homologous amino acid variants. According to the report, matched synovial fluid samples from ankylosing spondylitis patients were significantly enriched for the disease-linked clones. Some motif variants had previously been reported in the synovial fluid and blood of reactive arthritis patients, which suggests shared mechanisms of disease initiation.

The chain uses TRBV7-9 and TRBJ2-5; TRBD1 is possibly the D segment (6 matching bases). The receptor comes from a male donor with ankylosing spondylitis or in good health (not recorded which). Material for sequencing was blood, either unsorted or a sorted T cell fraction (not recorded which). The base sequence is TGTGCCAGCAGCTTAAGGGGGATAGAGGAGACCCAGTACTTC. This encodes CASSLRGIEETQYF. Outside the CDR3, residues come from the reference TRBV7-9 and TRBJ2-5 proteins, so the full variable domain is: DTGVSQNPRHKITKRGQNVTFRCDPISEHNRLYWYRQTLGQGPEFLTYFQNEAQLEKSRLLSDRFSAERPKGSFSTLEIQRTEQGDSAMYLCASSLRGIEETQYFGPGTRLLVL.